This TCR beta chain was identified during a study of T-cell reconstitution after alpha-beta-depleted transplantation in children. CDR1 is SGHRS and CDR2 is YFSETQ in the germline V gene. The CDR3 runs to 14 residues. V lost 4 bases to trimming and J lost 8 bases; unmatched junction nucleotides: 9. This clonotype was detected ten times or more. Preparing the TCRbeta library involved the use of unique molecular identifiers. TCRdb re-called the PCR reads through MiXCR, storing one row per CDR3 protein. The sample carries hundreds of thousands of distinct CDR3 sequences, around a sixth recorded once. This sequence was found in a human donor who donated a stem cell graft to a child with acute myeloid leukemia. V gene TRBV5-1 combines with J gene TRBJ1-2, with 9 bases matching TRBD1. This specimen consisted of PBMCs from the stem cell graft donor, obtained from the stem cell graft. The CDR3 reads CASSHFDRGEGYTF. In DNA form, the CDR3 reads TGCGCCAGCAGCCACTTCGACAGGGGGGAAGGCTACACCTTC.